The sample holds a few counts of the clone carrying this T cell receptor beta chain. The CDR3 runs 16 residues. V gave up 5 bases and J gave up 5 bases; unmatched junction bases: 9. In germline, CDR1 is SGHTA, CDR2 FQGTGA. TCRdb re-called the reads with MiXCR, one entry per CDR3 protein. The data hold about 230,000 distinct CDR3 sequences, with over 20% observed a single time. The data stem from a study of T cell repertoires in cytomegalovirus infection. The TCR was taken from a human donor in good health (CMV status not recorded). Some clones in this sample may be carry-over from other donors' samples. Input material: CD8+ T cells from PBMCs. The rearrangement uses TRBV7-3 and TRBJ2-2, with 9 bases identical to TRBD2. For the CDR3, the DNA is TGTGCCAGCAGCCACCGACTAGCGGAGGCTACCGGGGAGCTGTTTTTT. The encoded protein is CASSHRLAEATGELFF.